The 22 T cell receptor beta chains below were found in one sample sequenced in a study of graft-versus-host responses after intestinal transplantation. Lymphocytes (intraepithelial and lamina propria) were released by processing the graft tissue. The repertoire was sequenced with immunoSEQ multiplex PCR; TCRdb's copy has only in-frame clones and lacks some. The sample contains 3,500 to 5,000 clones, roughly 85% of which appear only once. Sequences were derived from ileum tissue, sampled 650 to 680 days after intestinal transplant. Receptors originate from a human patient who received an intestinal transplant, so some T cells may come from the graft donor.

The chain has TRBV2 and TRBJ1-3; TRBD1 aligns across 8 bases. The germline V gene has CDR1 SNHLY and CDR2 FYNNEI. This CDR3 is 15 amino acids long. The V segment lost 3 bases and the J segment 1 base; nucleotides outside the gene matches: 2. The CDR3 nucleotides are TGTGCCAGCAGTGAGGGACAGGTGTCTGGAAACACCATATATTTT. Its protein is CASSEGQVSGNTIYF.

The rearrangement links TRBV10-3 to TRBJ1-1, with 8 bases lining up with TRBD1. This CDR3 is 14 amino acids long. With V trimmed by 10 bases and J by 2 bases, 9 bases remained unmatched. Germline CDR1 ENHRY, CDR2 SYGVKD. CDR3 nucleotides: TGTGCCACACACCCCGGACAGGGAAACACTGAAGCTTTCTTT. Translated, it gives CATHPGQGNTEAFF.

On this clone itself: A much larger clone lies one base from this, so it may be a read error. Written as DNA, the CDR3 is TGTGCCGGCAGTTTGTCCGACAGGGTGCTCTACGAGCAGTACTTC. Protein product: CAGSLSDRVLYEQYF. This chain connects TRBV6-5 to TRBJ2-7; 7 bases line up with TRBD1. Germline assignment: CDR1 MNHEY and CDR2 SVGAGI. This CDR3 spans 15 amino acids.

The chain joins TRBV6-1 to TRBJ2-7; no clear D gene. The CDR3 has 15 residues. Germline loops: CDR1 MNHNS, CDR2 SASEGT. Trimming took off 1 base at V and 4 bases at J, with 14 bases between the two ends. The DNA of the CDR3 is TGTGCCAGCAGTGAAGACCAAGCTGGGTCTTACGAGCAGTACTTC. It specifies CASSEDQAGSYEQYF.

The chain is built from TRBV2 and TRBJ1-2; D is ambiguous. CDR1 SNHLY and CDR2 FYNNEI come from the germline V gene. The CDR3 runs 13 residues. V was pared by 6 bases and J by 2 bases, with 10 bases between. CDR3: CASRGPPNYGYTF. The CDR3 DNA reads TGTGCCAGCAGAGGACCCCCGAACTATGGCTACACCTTC.

The CDR3, as DNA: TGTGCCAGCAGCAAGGGACAGGGGAGCTACAGCGGCTACACCTTC. Its translation: CASSKGQGSYSGYTF. V and J are TRBV21-1 and TRBJ1-2; TRBD1 is the table's D call, not checked against the DNA. TRBV21-1 is classified as a pseudogene. This CDR3 comprises 15 residues.

The chain carries TRBV5-5 and TRBJ2-5, with 11 bases identical to TRBD2. Per germline, CDR1 SGHKS and CDR2 YYEKEE (reference sequence). V dropped 4 bases and J dropped 5; count of bases not matched to a gene: 10. The CDR3 extends over 16 amino acids. The CDR3 loop is CASSPTLAGGGETQYF. The CDR3 DNA sequence: TGTGCCAGCAGCCCAACCCTAGCGGGGGGAGGGGAGACCCAGTACTTC. The full variable domain, completed using reference TRBV5-5 and TRBJ2-5, is DAGVTQSPTHLIKTRGQQVTLRCSPISGHKSVSWYQQVLGQGPQFIFQYYEKEERGRGNFPDRFSARQFPNYSSELNVNALLLGDSALYLCASSPTLAGGGETQYFGPGTRLLVL.

This chain joins TRBV7-6 and TRBJ2-5; D unclear. The CDR3 runs to 13 residues. In germline, CDR1 is SGHVS, CDR2 FNYEAQ. V was pared by 5 bases and J by 5 bases, with 12 bases between. CDR3 coding DNA: TGTGCCAGCAGCCTTCGAGATGGGGAGACCCAGTACTTC. Translation: CASSLRDGETQYF. The variable domain in full, completed from reference TRBV7-6 and TRBJ2-5, reads GAGVSQSPRYKVTKRGQDVALRCDPISGHVSLYWYRQALGQGPEFLTYFNYEAQQDKSGLPNDRFSAERPEGSISTLTIQRTEQRDSAMYRCASSLRDGETQYFGPGTRLLVL.

This clone was detected a few times. V is TRBV2 and J is TRBJ1-3; 9 bases are a match to TRBD1. CDR1 is SNHLY, CDR2 FYNNEI, per germline. CDR3 length: 14 amino acids. Trimming removed 7 bases from V and 5 bases from J; junction bases left unmatched: 6. CDR3: CASIRDRERNTIYF. The CDR3 DNA reads TGTGCCAGCATAAGGGACAGGGAAAGAAACACCATATATTTT.

The DNA for the CDR3 is TGTGCCAGCAGCCTCCAGGGGAACCGAAACACTGAAGCTTTCTTT. Residues: CASSLQGNRNTEAFF. The genes are TRBV7-3 and TRBJ1-1, with D possibly matching TRBD1 (6 bases). Germline CDR1 SGHTA, CDR2 FQGTGA. CDR3 length: 15 amino acids. V gave up 5 bases and J gave up 2 bases, with 15 bases separating them. The entire variable domain, with the rest obtained from reference TRBV7-3 and TRBJ1-1, is as follows: GAGVSQTPSNKVTEKGKYVELRCDPISGHTALYWYRQSLGQGPEFLIYFQGTGAADDSGLPNDRFFAVRPEGSVSTLKIQRTERGDSAVYLCASSLQGNRNTEAFFGQGTRLTVV.

CDR3 bases: TGCGCCAGCAGCTTCGAGACAGGGAACTATGGCTACACCTTC. Amino acid sequence: CASSFETGNYGYTF. The rearrangement links TRBV5-1 to TRBJ1-2, with 7 positions matching TRBD1. V gave up 2 bases and J gave up 2 bases; unmatched junction bases: 3. In germline, CDR1 is SGHRS, CDR2 YFSETQ. CDR3 size: 14 residues.

The J gene is TRBJ2-1, the V gene TRBV5-1; D not certain. Germline assignment: CDR1 SGHRS and CDR2 YFSETQ. The CDR3 is made up of 13 amino acids. The germline V and J ends were trimmed by 0 bases and 3 bases, with 4 bases remaining between them. CDR3 sequence: CASSLVDYNEQFF. DNA for the CDR3: TGCGCCAGCAGCTTGGTAGACTACAATGAGCAGTTCTTC.

On this clone: The junction departs from the called germline gene at one end, perhaps through a read error. Other DNA sequences of this sample code for an identical CDR3. The CDR3 sequence is CASSVTASRAYGYTF. The CDR3 bases are TGCGCTAGCAGCGTGACAGCCAGTAGGGCCTATGGCTACACCTTC. The chain carries TRBV5-1 and TRBJ1-2; a possible D gene is TRBD1 (5 bases). This CDR3 comprises 15 residues. Germline V lookup: CDR1 SGHRS, CDR2 YFSETQ.

This sequence joins TRBV18 and TRBJ2-7, with D unresolved. The length of the CDR3 is 13 residues. CDR1 is KGHSH and CDR2 is LQKENI in the germline V gene. V shed 3 bases and J shed 5 bases, with 11 bases lying between them. CDR3 DNA: TGTGCCAGCTCACCGGGGAACAGTGACGAGCAGTACTTC. It yields the protein CASSPGNSDEQYF.

This clone has just one count. The CDR3 DNA is TGTGCCAGCAGCCAAGACTACGAGCAGTACTTC. This translates into CASSQDYEQYF. The genes are TRBV4-2 and TRBJ2-5; D is ambiguous. Judging by the DNA end, TRBJ2-7 fits better; the J call may be wrong. The CDR3 covers 11 residues. Germline lookup yields CDR1 LGHNA and CDR2 YNFKEQ.

The rearrangement joins TRBV5-1 to TRBJ1-1, with TRBD1 as a possible D gene (5 bases). Germline CDR1 reads SGHRS; CDR2 reads YFSETQ. Trimming shortened V by 1 base and J by 6 bases, and 16 bases separated the two germline ends. The CDR3 consists of 15 residues. This chain's CDR3 is CASSLTYTGDPEAFF. The CDR3 region has the DNA TGCGCCAGCAGCTTGACCTATACGGGGGACCCTGAAGCTTTCTTT.

On this clone itself: Other nucleotide sequences from this sample produce the same CDR3. This sequence joins TRBV6-1 and TRBJ1-1; D is uncertain. The CDR3 covers 13 residues. Germline V gene lookup returns CDR1 MNHNS and CDR2 SASEGT. Trimming shortened V by 4 bases and J by 4 bases, and 10 bases separated the two germline ends. In DNA, the CDR3 is TGTGCCAGCAGTGGAGGGTTGTTCACTGAAGCTTTCTTT. This sequence encodes CASSGGLFTEAFF.

This clone has only one observation. A read error may produce the germline difference seen at one junction end. Other DNA sequences in this sample translate to the same CDR3. The CDR3 region has the DNA TGCGCCAGCAGTTTGGTCTTACTCGGCACAGATACGCAGTATTTT. Protein sequence: CASSLVLLGTDTQYF. The V gene is TRBV5-1, the J gene TRBJ2-3, with D unresolved. This CDR3 is built from 15 residues. Germline V gives CDR1 SGHRS, CDR2 YFSETQ.

The V and J genes are TRBV27 and TRBJ2-6; D unclear. V dropped 5 bases and J dropped 2 bases, with 10 bases sitting between them. The CDR3 contains 15 residues. Germline V gives CDR1 MNHEY, CDR2 SMNVEV (reference sequence). The CDR3 DNA reads TGTGCCAGCAGTGACTGGGCGGCTGGGGCCAACGTCCTGACTTTC. It yields the protein CASSDWAAGANVLTF.

V gene TRBV5-1 combines with J gene TRBJ1-1, with TRBD1 identical over 7 bases. V shed 3 bases, J shed 6 bases, and the junction held 11 bases outside the gene matches. The V gene's germline CDR1 is SGHRS and CDR2 YFSETQ. The CDR3 runs to 15 residues. As DNA, the CDR3 is TGCGCCAGCAGCTCAAAGACCGGGACAGAACCTGAAGCTTTCTTT. It is translated as CASSSKTGTEPEAFF.

The chain carries TRBV10-2 and TRBJ1-5, with unresolved D. CDR1 is WSHSY, CDR2 SAAADI, per germline. The CDR3 length is 13 residues. V lost 4 bases, J lost 2 bases, and 6 bases lay in between. The CDR3 protein is CASSVPGNQPQHF. CDR3 nucleotide sequence: TGCGCCAGCAGTGTACCAGGCAATCAGCCCCAGCATTTT.

V gene TRBV2 combines with J gene TRBJ2-7, with D possibly TRBD1 on 5 matching bases. Germline CDR1 reads SNHLY; CDR2 reads FYNNEI. V dropped 7 bases and J dropped 0 bases, with 13 bases sitting between them. The CDR3 spans 14 residues. As DNA, the CDR3 is TGTGCCAGCAATTTTAGGGGTCCCTCCTACGAGCAGTACTTC. Its protein product is CASNFRGPSYEQYF.